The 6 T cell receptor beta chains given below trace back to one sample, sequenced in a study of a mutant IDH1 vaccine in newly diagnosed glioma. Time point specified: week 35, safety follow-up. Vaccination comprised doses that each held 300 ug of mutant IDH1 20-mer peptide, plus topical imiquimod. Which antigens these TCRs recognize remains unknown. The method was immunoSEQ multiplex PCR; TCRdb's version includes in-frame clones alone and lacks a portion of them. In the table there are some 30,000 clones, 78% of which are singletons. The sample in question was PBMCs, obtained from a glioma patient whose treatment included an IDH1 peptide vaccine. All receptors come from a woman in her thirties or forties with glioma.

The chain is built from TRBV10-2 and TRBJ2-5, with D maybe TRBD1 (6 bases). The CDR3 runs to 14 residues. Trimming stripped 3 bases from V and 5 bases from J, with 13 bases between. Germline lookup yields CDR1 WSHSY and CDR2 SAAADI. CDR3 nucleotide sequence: TGCGCCAGCAGTGATAACGTGAGGGGGGAGACCCAGTACTTC. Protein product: CASSDNVRGETQYF.

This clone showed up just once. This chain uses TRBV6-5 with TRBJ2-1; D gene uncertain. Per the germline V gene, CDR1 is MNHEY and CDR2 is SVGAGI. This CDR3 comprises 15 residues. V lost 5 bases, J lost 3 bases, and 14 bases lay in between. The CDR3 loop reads CASSTLVSNYNEQFF. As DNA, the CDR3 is TGTGCCAGCAGTACCCTCGTATCCAACTACAATGAGCAGTTCTTC.

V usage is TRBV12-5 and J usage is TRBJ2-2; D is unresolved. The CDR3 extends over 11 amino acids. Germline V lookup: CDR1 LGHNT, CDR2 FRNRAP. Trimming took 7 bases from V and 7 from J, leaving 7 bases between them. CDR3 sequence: CASALNGELFF. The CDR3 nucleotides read TGTGCTAGTGCCCTAAACGGGGAGCTGTTTTTT.

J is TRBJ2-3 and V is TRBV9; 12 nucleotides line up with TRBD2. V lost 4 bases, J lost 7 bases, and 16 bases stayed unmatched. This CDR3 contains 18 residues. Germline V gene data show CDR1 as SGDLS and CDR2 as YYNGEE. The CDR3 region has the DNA TGTGCCAGCAGCCCGAGACTAGCGGGGGCCGGACGGTTGAATACGCAGTATTTT. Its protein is CASSPRLAGAGRLNTQYF.

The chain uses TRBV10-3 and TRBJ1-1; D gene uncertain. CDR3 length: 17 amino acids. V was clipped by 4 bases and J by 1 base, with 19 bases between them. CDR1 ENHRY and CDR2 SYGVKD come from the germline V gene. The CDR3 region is CAISGRHGPSSNTEAFF. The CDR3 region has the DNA TGTGCCATCAGTGGACGACACGGACCCTCGTCGAACACTGAAGCTTTCTTT.

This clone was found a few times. In DNA, the CDR3 is TGTGCCAGCAGCCGGGCGGCCAGGAGTCAATCTGAAGCTTTCTTT. As protein: CASSRAARSQSEAFF. This rearrangement joins TRBV9 to TRBJ1-1; no definite D call. Per the germline V gene, CDR1 is SGDLS and CDR2 is YYNGEE. The V end lost 4 bases, the J end lost 6 bases, and 19 bases lay between the germline ends. The CDR3 has 15 amino acids.